This T cell receptor beta chain is drawn from a study of blood T cells in healthy people across ages. The CDR3 has 13 residues. V was pared by 4 bases and J by 7 bases, with 7 bases of the junction left unmatched. Germline CDR1 MNHNY, CDR2 SVGAGI (reference sequence). General observations from the study: It was found that TCR beta diversity correlated strongly with the percentage of naive T cells. Changes seen in expanded clonotypes were possibly confounded by donor CMV status left unknown. The study found more naive CD4+ cells and higher diversity in long-lived than aged donors. PBMCs went unsorted, and a conclusive naive versus antigen-experienced comparison was therefore prevented.

As regards this clonotype: Its matching antigen is unknown.

A J-beta primer mix and a sample-barcoded 5' primer were used in a second PCR of roughly 7 to 12 cycles. TCRdb redid the calling of the 5' RACE reads with MiXCR, one entry per CDR3 protein. In the table there are about 1.6 million distinct CDR3 sequences, about 35% of which are singletons. The specimen was blood. The receptor was isolated from a woman under 40 in good health. The genes are TRBV6-6 and TRBJ2-7, with 7 nucleotides matching TRBD1. This CDR3 reads CASSWDSREEQYF. The CDR3 DNA is TGTGCCAGCAGTTGGGACAGTCGAGAGGAGCAGTACTTC.